This TCR beta chain originates from a study of neoadjuvant anti-PD-1 for oral cavity cancer. The study's findings and limits: Pretreatment Treg/Th17 ratio correlated inversely with post-treatment tumor clonality.

To note about this clone: Its specificity is not known.

Survey sequencing of tumors mostly used roughly 4.8 ug DNA, two replicates. The table came from immunoSEQ multiplex PCR; TCRdb's copy has only in-frame clones and leaves some out. The sample contains over 6,500 clones, around 50% of which appear only once. The CDR3 runs to 15 residues. CDR1 SGHNT and CDR2 YENEEA come from the germline V gene. After removal of 5 bases from V and 0 bases from J, the junction contained 5 bases not matched to a gene. V is TRBV11-3 and J is TRBJ2-7; TRBD2 matches 9 bases. This receptor was obtained from a person between 35 and 79 years old with oral cavity squamous cell carcinoma. Sample: tumor tissue, taken before nivolumab (anti-PD-1) treatment. In DNA, the CDR3 is TGTGCCAGCAGCCGGTGGACTAGCGACTCCTACGAGCAGTACTTC. It specifies CASSRWTSDSYEQYF. Full variable domain (missing parts from reference TRBV11-3 and TRBJ2-7): EAGVVQSPRYKIIEKKQPVAFWCNPISGHNTLYWYLQNLGQGPELLIRYENEEAVDDSQLPKDRFSAERLKGVDSTLKIQPAELGDSAVYLCASSRWTSDSYEQYFGPGTRLTVT.